The 16 T cell receptor beta chains below come from one sample, sequenced in a study of neoadjuvant nivolumab and ipilimumab in lung cancer. Some clones are missing from TCRdb's copy, which holds only in-frame ones; the method was immunoSEQ multiplex PCR. The sample yields about 20,000 clones, 87% seen once. The starting material was peripheral blood, obtained before neoadjuvant nivolumab, alone or with ipilimumab. The receptor source for this set is an adult with non-small cell lung cancer.

The chain combines TRBV4-2 with TRBJ2-7; D is possibly TRBD1 or TRBD2 (5 bases each). Germline V gene data show CDR1 as LGHNA and CDR2 as YNFKEQ. Trimming removed 1 base at V and 8 bases at J, with 21 bases between. The CDR3 has 16 amino acids. CDR3 DNA sequence: TGTGCCAGCAGCCAAGGTTCGGCAGGGCCTGTCGGGAAGCAGTACTTC. It yields the protein CASSQGSAGPVGKQYF.

The rearrangement links TRBV19 to TRBJ2-1; a possible D gene is TRBD2 (5 bases). This CDR3 comprises 12 residues. V lost 1 base, J lost 9 bases, and 7 bases lay in between. The germline V gene encodes CDR1 LNHDA and CDR2 SQIVND (reference sequence). The CDR3 protein is CASSIVGVEQFF. CDR3 DNA: TGTGCCAGTAGTATAGTCGGGGTTGAGCAGTTCTTC.

This rearrangement joins TRBV2 to TRBJ2-3; 8 bases map to TRBD2. This CDR3 comprises 16 residues. Trimming took 6 bases from V and 4 from J; bases not matched to a gene: 12. Germline assignment: CDR1 SNHLY and CDR2 FYNNEI. The chain's CDR3 is CASRGFFSGSADTQYF. CDR3 DNA sequence: TGTGCCAGCAGGGGGTTCTTCAGCGGGAGTGCAGATACGCAGTATTTT. The full variable domain, its missing parts supplied by reference TRBV2 and TRBJ2-3, is EPEVTQTPSHQVTQMGQEVILRCVPISNHLYFYWYRQILGQKVEFLVSFYNNEISEKSEIFDDQFSVERPDGSNFTLKIRSTKLEDSAMYFCASRGFFSGSADTQYFGPGTRLTVL.

The gene calls are TRBV6-1 and TRBJ2-1; 9 positions agree with TRBD2. V lost 3 bases and J lost 4; bases outside the gene matches: 7. CDR1 is MNHNS and CDR2 is SASEGT in the germline V gene. This CDR3 has 16 amino acids. CDR3 amino acids: CASSEEGTSTYNEQFF. In nucleotides, the CDR3 is TGTGCCAGCAGTGAGGAAGGGACTAGCACATACAATGAGCAGTTCTTC.

This chain links TRBV10-3 with TRBJ2-5, with 7 bases lining up with TRBD1. With V trimmed by 6 bases and J by 4 bases, 8 bases remained unmatched. CDR3 length: 14 residues. The germline gives CDR1 ENHRY, CDR2 SYGVKD. The CDR3 DNA reads TGTGCCATCAGCCAACGGGACAGCGGAGAGACCCAGTACTTC. Its translation is CAISQRDSGETQYF.

V gene TRBV4-2 combines with J gene TRBJ2-7; D remains unclear. Per germline, CDR1 LGHNA and CDR2 YNFKEQ. V lost 0 bases to trimming and J lost 6 bases, with 9 bases between them. The CDR3 extends over 13 amino acids. This CDR3 reads CASSQDSGPEQYF. For the CDR3, the DNA is TGTGCCAGCAGCCAAGATTCCGGGCCCGAGCAGTACTTC.

The chain employs TRBV18 and TRBJ2-1; perhaps TRBD1 as D (5 bases). The CDR3 length is 13 residues. Trimming took 0 bases from V and 6 from J, leaving 6 bases between them. Per the germline V gene, CDR1 is KGHSH and CDR2 is LQKENI. The chain's CDR3 is CASSPPGPNEQFF. Here the CDR3 DNA reads TGTGCCAGCTCACCACCGGGGCCCAATGAGCAGTTCTTC. Complete variable domain (other parts from reference TRBV18 and TRBJ2-1): NAGVMQNPRHLVRRRGQEARLRCSPMKGHSHVYWYRQLPEEGLKFMVYLQKENIIDESGMPKERFSAEFPKEGPSILRIQQVVRGDSAAYFCASSPPGPNEQFFGPGTRLTVL.

This chain joins TRBV7-9 and TRBJ2-5, with 10 bases identical to TRBD2. The V gene end was trimmed by 7 bases and the J gene end by 5 bases; junction bases not matched to a gene: 7. The CDR3 has 14 residues. Germline assignment: CDR1 SEHNR and CDR2 FQNEAQ (reference sequence). The CDR3 reads CASTISSGSETQYF. In DNA, the CDR3 is TGTGCCAGCACTATCTCTAGCGGGAGCGAGACCCAGTACTTC.

The chain employs TRBV11-3 and TRBJ2-1, with TRBD2 matching over 9 bases. Trimming cost V 1 base and J 5 bases; bases outside gene matches: 3. CDR3 length equals 15 residues. CDR1 and CDR2 from the germline V gene are SGHNT and YENEEA. The CDR3 bases are TGTGCCAGCAGCTTAGGCGGGAGGGGTGACAATGAGCAGTTCTTC. This sequence encodes CASSLGGRGDNEQFF.

This clone was seen once. V usage is TRBV9 and J usage is TRBJ2-5; D may match TRBD1 or TRBD2 (5 bases each). Trimming cost V 1 base and J 4 bases, with 14 bases left between them. CDR3 length: 15 amino acids. Germline V gene sequence: CDR1 SGDLS, CDR2 YYNGEE. The CDR3 is CASSVWGSSGETQYF. The CDR3 DNA follows: TGTGCCAGCAGCGTATGGGGGAGCTCGGGAGAGACCCAGTACTTC. Full variable domain (remainder filled in from reference TRBV9 and TRBJ2-5): DSGVTQTPKHLITATGQRVTLRCSPRSGDLSVYWYQQSLDQGLQFLIQYYNGEERAKGNILERFSAQQFPDLHSELNLSSLELGDSALYFCASSVWGSSGETQYFGPGTRLLVL.

The gene calls are TRBV7-2 and TRBJ2-5; D not resolved. Germline CDR1 and CDR2: SGHTA and FQGNSA. Trimming shortened V by 4 bases and J by 4 bases, and 13 bases separated the two germline ends. The CDR3 extends over 14 amino acids. The CDR3 protein is CASSSSRWVETQYF. DNA of the CDR3: TGTGCCAGCAGCTCAAGTCGATGGGTAGAGACCCAGTACTTC.

CDR3 protein: CASSVDQAMNTEAFF. The CDR3, as DNA: TGTGCCAGCAGCGTAGATCAGGCCATGAACACTGAAGCTTTCTTT. The chain is built from TRBV9 and TRBJ1-1; D gene ambiguous. Trimming stripped 0 bases from V and 0 bases from J, with 9 bases between. The CDR3 covers 15 residues. Germline CDR1 and CDR2: SGDLS and YYNGEE.

V and J are TRBV6-5 and TRBJ1-2; D ambiguous. CDR1 is MNHEY, CDR2 SVGAGI, per germline. This CDR3 comprises 14 residues. Trimming shortened V by 4 bases and J by 7 bases, and 16 bases separated the two germline ends. The CDR3 region is CASSSGRGEGGYTF. The DNA for the CDR3 is TGTGCCAGCAGTTCCGGACGGGGAGAGGGTGGCTACACCTTC.

The genes are TRBV30 and TRBJ2-1, with D perhaps being TRBD1 or TRBD2 (5 bases each). Per germline, CDR1 GTSNPN and CDR2 SVGIG (reference sequence). The CDR3 is 15 residues long. V was cut by 2 bases and J by 8 bases, with 19 bases left in between. The CDR3 is CAWSSGPSTSDEQFF. CDR3 nucleotides: TGTGCCTGGAGTTCGGGACCAAGCACGAGCGATGAGCAGTTCTTC. The full variable domain, in which reference TRBV30 and TRBJ2-1 provide the parts outside the CDR3, is SQTIHQWPATLVQPVGSPLSLECTVEGTSNPNLYWYRQAAGRGLQLLFYSVGIGQISSEVPQNLSASRPQDRQFILSSKKLLLSDSGFYLCAWSSGPSTSDEQFFGPGTRLTVL.

The chain recombines TRBV27 with TRBJ2-7; D might be TRBD2 (6 bases). Germline V gene data show CDR1 as MNHEY and CDR2 as SMNVEV (reference sequence). The CDR3 contains 15 residues. V was shortened by 7 bases and J by 6 bases, with 22 bases between the two germline ends. CDR3 bases: TGTGCCAGCAAAAACGTGTTCGGGAGTACAGGCGAGCAGTACTTC. It codes for CASKNVFGSTGEQYF.

The J gene is TRBJ2-7, the V gene TRBV11-3; possibly TRBD1 or TRBD2 for D (5 bases each). The V end was cut by 4 bases, the J end by 4 bases, with 14 bases between. Germline V gives CDR1 SGHNT, CDR2 YENEEA. The CDR3 extends over 14 amino acids. The CDR3 coding sequence is TGTGCCAGCAGCTCAATCGGGACGCCTTACGAGCAGTACTTC. Amino acids: CASSSIGTPYEQYF.